Sequencing of this T cell receptor beta chain was carried out in a study of blood T cell repertoires in COVID-19. Study as a whole: Sources were T cells, B-cell-depleted T cells, or PBMCs; the material itself was cDNA or gDNA.

Using immunoSEQ multiplex PCR, the repertoire was profiled, and TCRdb retains in-frame clones only, with some absent. The profile shows roughly 65,000 clones, 90% of them singletons. This clone was seen only once. The receptor's source is a man between 60 and 75 years old with acute or convalescent COVID-19. The sample consisted of peripheral blood.

This CDR3 is CASSISGRQGPYNEQFF. The CDR3 bases are TGTGCCAGTAGTATCTCCGGAAGACAGGGCCCCTACAATGAGCAGTTCTTC. This chain uses TRBV19 with TRBJ2-1; 7 bases agree with TRBD1. The length of the CDR3 is 17 residues. From germline, CDR1 is LNHDA and CDR2 SQIVND (reference sequence). Losses at the gene ends were 3 bases for V and 2 bases for J; bases not matched to a gene: 10.